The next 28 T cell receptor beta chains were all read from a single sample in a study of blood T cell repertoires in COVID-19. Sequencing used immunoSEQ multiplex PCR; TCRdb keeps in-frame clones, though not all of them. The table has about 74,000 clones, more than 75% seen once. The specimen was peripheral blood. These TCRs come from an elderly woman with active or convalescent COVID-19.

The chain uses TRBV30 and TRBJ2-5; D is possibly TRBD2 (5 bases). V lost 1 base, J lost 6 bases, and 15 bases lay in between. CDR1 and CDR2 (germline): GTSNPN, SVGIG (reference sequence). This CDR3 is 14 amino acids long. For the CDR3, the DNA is TGTGCCTGGAGTGCCTATACTAGGGCCAAGACCCAGTACTTC. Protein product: CAWSAYTRAKTQYF.

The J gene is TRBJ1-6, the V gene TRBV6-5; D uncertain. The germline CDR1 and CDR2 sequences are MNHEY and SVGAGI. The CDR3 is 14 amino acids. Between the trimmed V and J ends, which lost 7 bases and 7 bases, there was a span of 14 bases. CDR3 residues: CASTPSGINSPLHF. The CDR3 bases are TGTGCCAGCACCCCGTCGGGGATCAATTCACCCCTCCACTTT.

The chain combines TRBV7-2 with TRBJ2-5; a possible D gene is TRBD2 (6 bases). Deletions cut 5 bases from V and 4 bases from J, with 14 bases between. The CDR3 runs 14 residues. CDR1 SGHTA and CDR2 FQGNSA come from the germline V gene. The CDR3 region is CASSPSGVRETQYF. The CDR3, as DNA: TGTGCCAGCAGCCCGTCGGGGGTGCGAGAGACCCAGTACTTC.

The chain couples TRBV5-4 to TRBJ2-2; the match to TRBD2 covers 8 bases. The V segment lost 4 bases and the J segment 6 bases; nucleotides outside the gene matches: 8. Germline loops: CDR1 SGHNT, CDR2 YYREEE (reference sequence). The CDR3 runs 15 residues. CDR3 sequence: CASSPGGRRAGELFF. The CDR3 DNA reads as TGTGCCAGCAGCCCGGGAGGGAGGCGGGCCGGGGAGCTGTTTTTT.

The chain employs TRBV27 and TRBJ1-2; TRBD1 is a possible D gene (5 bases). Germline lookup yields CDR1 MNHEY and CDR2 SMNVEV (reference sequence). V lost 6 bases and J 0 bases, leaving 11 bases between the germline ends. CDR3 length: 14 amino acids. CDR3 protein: CASRQTGSNYGYTF. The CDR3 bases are TGTGCCAGCAGACAAACAGGATCTAACTATGGCTACACCTTC.

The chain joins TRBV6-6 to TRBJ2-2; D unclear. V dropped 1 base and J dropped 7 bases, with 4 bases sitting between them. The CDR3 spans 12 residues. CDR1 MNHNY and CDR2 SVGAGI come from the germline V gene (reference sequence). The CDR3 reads CASSYYYGELFF. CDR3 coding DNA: TGTGCCAGCAGTTACTACTACGGGGAGCTGTTTTTT.

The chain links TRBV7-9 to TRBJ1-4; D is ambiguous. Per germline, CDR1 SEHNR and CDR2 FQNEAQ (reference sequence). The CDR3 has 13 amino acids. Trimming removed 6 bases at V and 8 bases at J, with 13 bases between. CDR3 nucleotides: TGTGCCAGCAGTCCACAAAACGAAGAAAAACTGTTTTTT. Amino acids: CASSPQNEEKLFF. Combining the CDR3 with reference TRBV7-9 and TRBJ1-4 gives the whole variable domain DTGVSQNPRHKITKRGQNVTFRCDPISEHNRLYWYRQTLGQGPEFLTYFQNEAQLEKSRLLSDRFSAERPKGSFSTLEIQRTEQGDSAMYLCASSPQNEEKLFFGSGTQLSVL.

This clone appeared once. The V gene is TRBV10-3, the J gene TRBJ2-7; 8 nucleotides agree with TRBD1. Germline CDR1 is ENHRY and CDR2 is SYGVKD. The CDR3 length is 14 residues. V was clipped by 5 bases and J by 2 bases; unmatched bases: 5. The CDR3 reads CAISPGQDTYEQYF. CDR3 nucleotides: TGTGCCATCAGTCCGGGACAGGATACCTACGAGCAGTACTTC.

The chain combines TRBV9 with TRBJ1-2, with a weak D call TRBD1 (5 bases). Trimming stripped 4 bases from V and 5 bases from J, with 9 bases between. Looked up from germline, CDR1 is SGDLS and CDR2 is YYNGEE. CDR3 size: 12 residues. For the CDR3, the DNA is TGTGCCAGCAGCTGGGGGGGATATGGCTACACCTTC. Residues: CASSWGGYGYTF.

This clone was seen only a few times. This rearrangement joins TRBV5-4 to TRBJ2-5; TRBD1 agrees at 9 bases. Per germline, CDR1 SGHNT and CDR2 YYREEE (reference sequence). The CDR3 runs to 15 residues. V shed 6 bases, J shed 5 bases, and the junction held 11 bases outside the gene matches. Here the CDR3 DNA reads TGTGCCAGCAATTCAGTCTCTGACAGGGGGGAGACCCAGTACTTC. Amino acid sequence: CASNSVSDRGETQYF. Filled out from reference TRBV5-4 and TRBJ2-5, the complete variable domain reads ETGVTQSPTHLIKTRGQQVTLRCSSQSGHNTVSWYQQALGQGPQFIFQYYREEENGRGNFPPRFSGLQFPNYSSELNVNALELDDSALYLCASNSVSDRGETQYFGPGTRLLVL.

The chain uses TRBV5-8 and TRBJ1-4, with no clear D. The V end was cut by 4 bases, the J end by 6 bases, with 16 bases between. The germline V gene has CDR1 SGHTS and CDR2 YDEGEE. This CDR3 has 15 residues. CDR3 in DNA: TGTGCCAGCAGCGCATTGACGGGATATCATGAAAAACTGTTTTTT. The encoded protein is CASSALTGYHEKLFF.

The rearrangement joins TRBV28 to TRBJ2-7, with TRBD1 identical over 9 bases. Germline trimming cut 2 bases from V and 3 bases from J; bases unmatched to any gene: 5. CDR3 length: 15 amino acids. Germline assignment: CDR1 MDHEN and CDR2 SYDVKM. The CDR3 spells CASSLPGQGRYEQYF. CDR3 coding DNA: TGTGCCAGCAGTTTACCGGGACAGGGACGCTACGAGCAGTACTTC.

The CDR3 DNA is TGCGCCAGCAGCTGGGGGGACAGCTCCTACGAGCAGTACTTC. Protein: CASSWGDSSYEQYF. The rearrangement joins TRBV5-1 to TRBJ2-7; D perhaps matches TRBD1 (7 bases). V lost 3 bases to trimming and J lost 0 bases, with 10 bases between them. The CDR3 totals 14 residues. CDR1 and CDR2 (germline): SGHRS, YFSETQ.

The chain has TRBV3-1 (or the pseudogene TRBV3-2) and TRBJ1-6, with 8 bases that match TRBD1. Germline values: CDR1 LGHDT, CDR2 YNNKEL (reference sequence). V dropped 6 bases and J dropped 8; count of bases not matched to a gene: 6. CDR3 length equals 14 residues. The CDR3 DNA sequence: TGTGCCAGCAGTTCGGACAGGGTCGATTCACCCCTCCACTTT. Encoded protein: CASSSDRVDSPLHF.

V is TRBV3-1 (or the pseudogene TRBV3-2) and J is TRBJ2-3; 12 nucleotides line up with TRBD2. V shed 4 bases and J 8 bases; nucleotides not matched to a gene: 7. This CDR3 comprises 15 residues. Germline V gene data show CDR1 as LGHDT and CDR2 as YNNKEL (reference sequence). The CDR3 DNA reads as TGTGCCAGCAGCCTAACTAGCGGGGGGTCTGTTACGCAGTATTTT. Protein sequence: CASSLTSGGSVTQYF.

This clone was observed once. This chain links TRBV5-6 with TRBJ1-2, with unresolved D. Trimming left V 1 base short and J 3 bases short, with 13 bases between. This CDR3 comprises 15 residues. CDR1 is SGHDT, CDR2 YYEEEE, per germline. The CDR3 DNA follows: TGTGCCAGCAGCTTGTTGGTTGCCCCGGACTATGGCTACACCTTC. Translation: CASSLLVAPDYGYTF.

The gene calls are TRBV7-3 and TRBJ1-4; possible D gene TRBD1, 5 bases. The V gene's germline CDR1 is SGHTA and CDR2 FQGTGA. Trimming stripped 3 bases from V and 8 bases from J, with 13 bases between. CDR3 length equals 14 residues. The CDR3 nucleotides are TGTGCCAGCAGCTTTCGGGGCGCGGGGGAAAAACTGTTTTTT. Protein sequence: CASSFRGAGEKLFF.

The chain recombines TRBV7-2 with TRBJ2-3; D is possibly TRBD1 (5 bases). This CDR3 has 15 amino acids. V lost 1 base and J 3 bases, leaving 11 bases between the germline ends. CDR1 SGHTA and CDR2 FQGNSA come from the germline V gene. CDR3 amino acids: CASSLVSGMTDTQYF. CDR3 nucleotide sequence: TGTGCCAGCAGCTTAGTCTCAGGGATGACAGATACGCAGTATTTT.

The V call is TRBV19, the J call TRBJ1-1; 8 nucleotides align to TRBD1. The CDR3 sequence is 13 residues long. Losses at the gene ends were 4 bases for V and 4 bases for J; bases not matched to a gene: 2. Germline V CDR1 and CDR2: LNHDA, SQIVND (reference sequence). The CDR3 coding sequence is TGTGCCAGTAGTACCACAGGGGGCACTGAAGCTTTCTTT. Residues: CASSTTGGTEAFF.

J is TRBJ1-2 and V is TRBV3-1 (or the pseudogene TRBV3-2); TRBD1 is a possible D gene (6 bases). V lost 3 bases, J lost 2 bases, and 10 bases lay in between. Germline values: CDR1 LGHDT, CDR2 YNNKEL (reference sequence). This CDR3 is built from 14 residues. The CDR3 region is CASSHGQLNYGYTF. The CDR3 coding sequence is TGTGCCAGCAGCCATGGACAGTTGAACTATGGCTACACCTTC.

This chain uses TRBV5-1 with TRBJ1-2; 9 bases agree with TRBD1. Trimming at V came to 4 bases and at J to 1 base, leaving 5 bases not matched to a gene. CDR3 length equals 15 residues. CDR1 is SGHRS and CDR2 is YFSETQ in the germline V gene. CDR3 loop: CASSKGTGLNYGYTF. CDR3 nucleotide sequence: TGCGCCAGCAGCAAGGGGACAGGGCTTAACTATGGCTACACCTTC. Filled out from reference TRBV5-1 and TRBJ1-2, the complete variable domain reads KAGVTQTPRYLIKTRGQQVTLSCSPISGHRSVSWYQQTPGQGLQFLFEYFSETQRNKGNFPGRFSGRQFSNSRSEMNVSTLELGDSALYLCASSKGTGLNYGYTFGSGTRLTVV.

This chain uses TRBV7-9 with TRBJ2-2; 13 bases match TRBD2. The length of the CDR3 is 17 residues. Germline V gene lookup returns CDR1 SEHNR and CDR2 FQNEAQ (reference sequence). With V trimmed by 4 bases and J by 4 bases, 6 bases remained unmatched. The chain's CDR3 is CASSSERTSGSTGELFF. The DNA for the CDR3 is TGTGCCAGCAGCTCGGAGAGGACTAGCGGGAGCACCGGGGAGCTGTTTTTT.

The chain's CDR3 is CASSLATQYF. The CDR3 DNA reads as TGTGCCAGCAGCCTAGCTACGCAGTATTTT. The V gene is TRBV21-1, the J gene TRBJ2-3; TRBD2 is taken as the D call from the table, unchecked against the DNA. TRBV21-1 is a pseudogene. The CDR3 is 10 residues long.

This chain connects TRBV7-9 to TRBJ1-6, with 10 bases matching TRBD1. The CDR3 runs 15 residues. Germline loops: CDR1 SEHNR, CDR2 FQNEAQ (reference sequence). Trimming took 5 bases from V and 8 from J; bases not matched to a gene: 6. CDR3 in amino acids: CASSPGTGDHSPLHF. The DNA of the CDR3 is TGTGCCAGCAGCCCTGGGACAGGGGATCATTCACCCCTCCACTTT.

CDR3 residues: CASRTLKRREKTEAFF. CDR3 nucleotide sequence: TGTGCCAGCAGAACACTCAAGAGGCGGGAGAAAACTGAAGCTTTCTTT. The V call is TRBV11-2, the J call TRBJ1-1; no firm D call. Trimming removed 6 bases at V and 5 bases at J, with 22 bases between. Germline-derived CDR1 and CDR2 are SGHAT and FQNNGV. CDR3 length: 16 amino acids. The variable domain in full, with the rest retrieved from reference TRBV11-2 and TRBJ1-1, is EAGVAQSPRYKIIEKRQSVAFWCNPISGHATLYWYQQILGQGPKLLIQFQNNGVVDDSQLPKDRFSAERLKGVDSTLKIQPAKLEDSAVYLCASRTLKRREKTEAFFGQGTRLTVV.

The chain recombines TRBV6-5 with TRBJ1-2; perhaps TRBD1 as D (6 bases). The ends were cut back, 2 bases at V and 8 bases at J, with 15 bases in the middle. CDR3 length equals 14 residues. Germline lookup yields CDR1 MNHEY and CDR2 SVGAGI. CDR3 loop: CASSYANTGYGYTF. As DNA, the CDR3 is TGTGCCAGCAGTTACGCGAACACAGGGTACGGCTACACCTTC.

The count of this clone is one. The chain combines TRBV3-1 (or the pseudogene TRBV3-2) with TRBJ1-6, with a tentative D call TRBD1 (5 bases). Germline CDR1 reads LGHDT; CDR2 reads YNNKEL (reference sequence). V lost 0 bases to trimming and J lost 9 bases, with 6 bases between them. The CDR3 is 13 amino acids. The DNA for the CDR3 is TGTGCCAGCAGCCAAGAGCAGGGTTCACCCCTCCACTTT. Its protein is CASSQEQGSPLHF.

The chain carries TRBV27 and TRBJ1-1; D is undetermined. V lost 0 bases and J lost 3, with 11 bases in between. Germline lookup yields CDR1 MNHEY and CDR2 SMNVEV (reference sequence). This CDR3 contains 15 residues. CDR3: CASSLSWRGDTEAFF. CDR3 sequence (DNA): TGTGCCAGCAGTTTATCGTGGCGAGGAGACACTGAAGCTTTCTTT.